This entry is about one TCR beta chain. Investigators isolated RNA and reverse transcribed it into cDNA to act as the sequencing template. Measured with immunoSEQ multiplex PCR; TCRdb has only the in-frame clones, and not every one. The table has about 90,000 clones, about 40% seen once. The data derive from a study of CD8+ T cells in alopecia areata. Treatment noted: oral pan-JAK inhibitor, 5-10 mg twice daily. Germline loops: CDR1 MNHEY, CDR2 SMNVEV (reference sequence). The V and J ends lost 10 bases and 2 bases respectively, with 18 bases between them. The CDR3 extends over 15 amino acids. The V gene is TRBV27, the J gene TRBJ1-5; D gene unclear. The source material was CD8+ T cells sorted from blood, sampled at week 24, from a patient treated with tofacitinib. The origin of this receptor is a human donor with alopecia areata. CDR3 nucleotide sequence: TGTGCCACCAGACCGGTGGGTTTCGGCAATCAGCCCCAGCATTTT. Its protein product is CATRPVGFGNQPQHF.